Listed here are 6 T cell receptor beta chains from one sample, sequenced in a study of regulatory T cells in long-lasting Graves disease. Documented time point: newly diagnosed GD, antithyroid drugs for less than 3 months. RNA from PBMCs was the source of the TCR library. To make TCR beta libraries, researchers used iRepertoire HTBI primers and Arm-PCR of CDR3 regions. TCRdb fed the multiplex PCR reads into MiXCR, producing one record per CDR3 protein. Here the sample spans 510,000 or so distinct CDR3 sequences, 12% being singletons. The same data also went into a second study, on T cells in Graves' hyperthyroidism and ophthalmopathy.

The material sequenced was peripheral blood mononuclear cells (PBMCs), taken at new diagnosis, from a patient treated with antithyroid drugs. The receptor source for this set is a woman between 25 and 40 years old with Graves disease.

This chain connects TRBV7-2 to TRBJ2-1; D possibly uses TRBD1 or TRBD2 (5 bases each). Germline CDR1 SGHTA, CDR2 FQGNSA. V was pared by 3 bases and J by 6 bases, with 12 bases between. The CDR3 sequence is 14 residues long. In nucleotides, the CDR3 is TGTGCCAGCAGCTTTTCCGGGACGGGCAATGAGCAGTTCTTC. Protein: CASSFSGTGNEQFF.

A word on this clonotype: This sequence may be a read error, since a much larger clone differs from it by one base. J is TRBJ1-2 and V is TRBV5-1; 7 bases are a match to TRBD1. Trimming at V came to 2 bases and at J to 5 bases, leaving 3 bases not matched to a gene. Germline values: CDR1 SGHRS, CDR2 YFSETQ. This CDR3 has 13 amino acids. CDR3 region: CASSFGTEYGYTF. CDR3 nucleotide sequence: TGCGCCAGCAGCTTTGGGACAGAGTATGGCTACACCTTC.

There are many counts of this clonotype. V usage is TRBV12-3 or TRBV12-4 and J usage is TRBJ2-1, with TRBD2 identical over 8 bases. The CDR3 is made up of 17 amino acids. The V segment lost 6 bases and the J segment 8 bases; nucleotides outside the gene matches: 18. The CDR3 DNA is TGTGCCAGCAGACCCTCCGCGCGAGGCGGGGGGTGGGATGAGCAGTTCTTC. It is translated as CASRPSARGGGWDEQFF.

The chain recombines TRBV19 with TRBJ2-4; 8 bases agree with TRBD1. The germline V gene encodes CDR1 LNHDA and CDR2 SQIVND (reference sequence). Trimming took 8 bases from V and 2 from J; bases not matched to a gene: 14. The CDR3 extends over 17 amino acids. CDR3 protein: CASCHLGQGESKNIQYF. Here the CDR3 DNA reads TGTGCCAGTTGCCACCTTGGACAGGGTGAATCCAAAAACATTCAGTACTTC.

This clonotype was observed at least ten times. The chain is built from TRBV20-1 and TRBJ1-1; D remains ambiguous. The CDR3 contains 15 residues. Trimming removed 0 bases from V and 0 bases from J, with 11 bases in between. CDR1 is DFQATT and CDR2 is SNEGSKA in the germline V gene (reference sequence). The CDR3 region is CSARDPYGMNTEAFF. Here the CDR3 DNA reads TGCAGTGCTAGAGATCCATACGGGATGAACACTGAAGCTTTCTTT.

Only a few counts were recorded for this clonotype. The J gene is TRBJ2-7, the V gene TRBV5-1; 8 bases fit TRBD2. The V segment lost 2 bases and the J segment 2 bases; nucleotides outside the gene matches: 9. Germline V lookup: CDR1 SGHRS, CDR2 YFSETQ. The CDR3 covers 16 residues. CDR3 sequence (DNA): TGCGCCAGCAGCTTCTTAGCGGGACAAGGGGCCTACGAGCAGTACTTC. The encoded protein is CASSFLAGQGAYEQYF.